This TCR beta chain was captured in a study of blood T cells in healthy people across ages. The CDR3 consists of 14 residues. Germline lookup yields CDR1 MNHNY and CDR2 SVGAGI (reference sequence). The V end lost 0 bases, the J end lost 6 bases, and 11 bases lay between the germline ends. Individuals who donated were healthy Caucasians from Russia aged roughly 6 to 100. This clonotype has a handful of counts. What it recognizes is unknown. General study findings and limits: What prevented conclusive comparison of naive and antigen-experienced cells was that PBMCs were unsorted. Both higher diversity and more naive CD4+ cells marked long-lived donors when set against aged donors.

Next came a second PCR, run for about 7 to 12 cycles, which used a sample-barcoded 5' primer along with a J-beta primer mix. The authors tagged each cDNA molecule using a template-switch adaptor with 12 random nucleotides. From the 5' RACE reads, TCRdb called clonotypes with MiXCR, one entry per CDR3 protein. The sample yields a few hundred thousand distinct CDR3 sequences, roughly a quarter seen once. J is TRBJ1-2 and V is TRBV6-6, with D possibly TRBD1 on 5 matching bases. The sequenced sample was blood. This receptor was identified in a woman in her 70s in good health. This chain's CDR3 is CASSYSRGVDGYTF. Here the CDR3 DNA reads TGTGCCAGCAGTTACTCGCGAGGGGTGGATGGCTACACCTTC.